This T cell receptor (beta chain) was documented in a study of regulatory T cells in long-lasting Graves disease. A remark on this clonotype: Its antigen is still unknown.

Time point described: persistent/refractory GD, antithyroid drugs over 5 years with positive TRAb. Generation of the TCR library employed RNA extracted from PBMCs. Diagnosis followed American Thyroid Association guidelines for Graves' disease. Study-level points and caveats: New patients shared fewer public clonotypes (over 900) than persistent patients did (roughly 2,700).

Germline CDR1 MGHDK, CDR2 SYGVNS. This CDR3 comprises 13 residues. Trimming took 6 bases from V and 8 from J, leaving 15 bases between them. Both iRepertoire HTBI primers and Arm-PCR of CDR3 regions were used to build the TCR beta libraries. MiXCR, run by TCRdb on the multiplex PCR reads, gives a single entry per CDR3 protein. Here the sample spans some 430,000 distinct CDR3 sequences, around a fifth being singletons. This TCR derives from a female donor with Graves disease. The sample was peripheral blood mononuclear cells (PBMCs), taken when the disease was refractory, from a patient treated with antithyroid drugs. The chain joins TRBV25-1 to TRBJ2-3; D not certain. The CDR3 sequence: CASRVDGLSTQYF. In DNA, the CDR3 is TGTGCCAGCAGGGTGGACGGTCTCAGTACGCAGTATTTT.